This entry is about one TCR beta chain. What it recognizes is unknown. The data were obtained in a study of shared clonotypes between healthy human individuals. Germline loops: CDR1 LNHNV, CDR2 YYDKDF (reference sequence). This CDR3 is built from 13 residues. Trimming shortened V by 0 bases and J by 5 bases, and 5 bases separated the two germline ends. In the authors' methods: In the immunoSEQ data, sequences were junction-only and lacked quality scores, so filtering differed. TCRdb keeps only in-frame clones here, not all; method: immunoSEQ multiplex PCR. V, J and clone size derive from that table, while D and trimming were established from the DNA sequence. The sample shows some 96,000 clones, less than 60% of them seen only once. Study conclusions and caveats: How much donors shared clonotypes was expected to be affected by sequencing depth.

The genes are TRBV15 and TRBJ1-5; D gene uncertain. This receptor was obtained from a middle-aged woman in good health. Some clones in this sample may be carry-over from other donors' samples. The material sequenced was PBMCs. The CDR3 is CATSRDQDQPQHF. DNA for the CDR3: TGTGCCACCAGCAGAGATCAGGATCAGCCCCAGCATTTT.